This TCR beta chain was identified during a study of PD-1 blockade in mismatch repair-deficient tumors. Study details: Patients had about 13 mismatch repair-deficient cancer types and were previously treated and progressing. General study results and limits: Tumor-resident clones, often absent from pretreatment blood, expanded after pembrolizumab and then contracted.

Germline-derived CDR1 and CDR2 are SGHVS and FQNEAQ. This CDR3 spans 17 amino acids. The ends lost 3 bases at V and 0 bases at J; junction bases unmatched: 10. Mismatch repair deficiency was confirmed in all patients, by PCR or immunohistochemistry. A few pembrolizumab responders had their TCRs sequenced. Profiled with immunoSEQ multiplex PCR; TCRdb holds only in-frame clones, not every one. The table records about 63,000 clones, about nine tenths of them present only once. Points on this clone: Antigen specificity is unknown.

This specimen consisted of peripheral blood, obtained 52 weeks after starting pembrolizumab. This TCR was recovered from an adult with mismatch repair-deficient cancer. The chain employs TRBV7-8 and TRBJ1-2; 7 positions match TRBD1. CDR3 in amino acids: CASSFRQGRGSNYGYTF. CDR3 nucleotide sequence: TGTGCCAGCAGCTTTAGACAGGGCAGGGGATCTAACTATGGCTACACCTTC.